The rows below give T cell receptor beta chains drawn from one sample of a study of high-grade serous ovarian cancer treatment subgroups. Assay: immunoSEQ multiplex PCR; the TCRdb copy retains only in-frame clones and omits some. Of 10,000 to 13,000 clones in the sample, about four fifths were seen once. The sequencing sample was made of tumor tissue. The receptor set was obtained from a human donor with high-grade serous ovarian cancer. CDR3s include the opening cysteine and the closing phenylalanine or tryptophan. D genes are given only for firm matches. Rows may omit the clone size; those that give it use once, few, many or a size class.

d_call j_call v_call clone_size cdr3_nt cdr3_aa
TRBD1 TRBJ2-7 TRBV6-1 - TGTGCCAGCAGGCCCGGGACAGGGATCAACGAGCAGTACTTC CASRPGTGINEQYF
- TRBJ2-2 TRBV7-9 once TGTGCCAGCTCACCTAAGTGGCTTAGGCGGGAGAACACCGGGGAGCTGTTTTTT CASSPKWLRRENTGELFF
- TRBJ1-2 TRBV18 - TGTGCCAGTTCACCACAGACAGCCAGTAACTATGGCTACACCTTC CASSPQTASNYGYTF
- TRBJ1-5 TRBV5-5 - TGTGCCAGCAGCTTGGCTAGCAATCAGCCCCAGCATTTT CASSLASNQPQHF
- TRBJ1-2 TRBV5-4 once TGTGCCAGCAGCCGAGGCGGGACCAACTATGGCTACACCTTC CASSRGGTNYGYTF
TRBD2 TRBJ2-1 TRBV7-9 few TGTGCCAGCAGCCCCGGGACTAGCGGGAGGGCCGAGCAGTTCTTC CASSPGTSGRAEQFF
TRBD1 TRBJ2-7 TRBV7-2 - TGTGCCAGCAGCCGAAACCGGGACAGCTCCTACGAGCAGTACTTC CASSRNRDSSYEQYF
- TRBJ2-1 TRBV7-2 - TGTGCCAGCAGCTTATTCGCGGTCCCCTACAATGAGCAGTTCTTC CASSLFAVPYNEQFF
- TRBJ2-1 TRBV11-1 - TGTGCCAGCAGCCAGATCCCCCGACGATTGGTCAATGAGCAGTTCTTC CASSQIPRRLVNEQFF
TRBD2 TRBJ2-1 TRBV7-9 once TGTGCCAGCAGCTTTTTCGAGGGACTAGCTGTCCACAATGAGCAGTTCTTC CASSFFEGLAVHNEQFF